This T cell receptor (beta chain) originates from a study of blood T cell repertoires in COVID-19. Overall study context: Samples taken during acute and convalescent COVID-19 were collected in the United States, Italy and Spain. Nucleic acid was either cDNA or gDNA, and it came from T cells, B-cell-depleted T cells, or PBMCs.

In the original processing: Reference gene primers were amplified, and this amplification served to estimate nucleated cell counts. Clones were sequenced by immunoSEQ multiplex PCR, and TCRdb holds only the in-frame ones, with some missing. The DNA was the basis for D and trimming; V, J and clone size are from that table. The table has approximately 150,000 clones, 80% seen once; the top ten hold roughly 5.3%. The germline gives CDR1 SGHRS, CDR2 YFSETQ. The CDR3 is made up of 17 amino acids. The V end lost 4 bases, the J end lost 1 base, and 20 bases lay between the germline ends. The clonotype comes from a woman between 50 and 59 years old with acute or convalescent COVID-19. The sample taken for sequencing was peripheral blood. This chain links TRBV5-1 with TRBJ1-1, with D unclear. Written as DNA, the CDR3 is TGCGCCAGCAGCCCTCGCCAGCCGGGCGGGGAGAACACTGAAGCTTTCTTT. It codes for CASSPRQPGGENTEAFF. The complete variable domain, with remaining parts taken from reference TRBV5-1 and TRBJ1-1, reads KAGVTQTPRYLIKTRGQQVTLSCSPISGHRSVSWYQQTPGQGLQFLFEYFSETQRNKGNFPGRFSGRQFSNSRSEMNVSTLELGDSALYLCASSPRQPGGENTEAFFGQGTRLTVV.